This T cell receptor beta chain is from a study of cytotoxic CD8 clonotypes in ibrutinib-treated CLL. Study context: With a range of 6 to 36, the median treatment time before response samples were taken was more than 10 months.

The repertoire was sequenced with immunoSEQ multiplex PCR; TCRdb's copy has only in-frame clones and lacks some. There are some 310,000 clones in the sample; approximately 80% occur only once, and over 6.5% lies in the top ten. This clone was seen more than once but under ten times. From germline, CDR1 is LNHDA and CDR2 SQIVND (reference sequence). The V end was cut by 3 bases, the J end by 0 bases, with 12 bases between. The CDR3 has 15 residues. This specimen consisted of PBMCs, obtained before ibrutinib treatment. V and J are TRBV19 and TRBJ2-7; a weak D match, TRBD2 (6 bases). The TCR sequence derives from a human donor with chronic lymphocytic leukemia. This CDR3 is CASSIGAGFSYEQYF. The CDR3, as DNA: TGTGCCAGTAGTATTGGGGCGGGGTTCTCCTACGAGCAGTACTTC.